This TCR beta chain was captured in a study of STAT3 mutations in large granular lymphocyte leukemia. The wider study: Among longitudinally sequenced T-LGLL patients, roughly half had canonical activating STAT3 mutations detected. General observations from the study: In T-cell large granular lymphocyte leukemia, about half of patients showed multiple immunodominant subclonotypes. Suggested: STAT3 mutation was not the ancestral event for these clonal expansions.

This clone was detected a few times. The antigen is unknown. V was cut by 6 bases and J by 3 bases, with 9 bases left in between. The CDR3 is 13 amino acids. The germline CDR1 and CDR2 sequences are MNHNY and SVGAGI (reference sequence). The table came from immunoSEQ multiplex PCR; TCRdb's copy has only in-frame clones and leaves some out. The table records 2,700 or so clones, approximately 32% of them present only once. This rearrangement joins TRBV6-6 to TRBJ1-5; D not resolved. Source material: PBMCs. This TCR derives from a human donor with T large granular lymphocyte leukemia. Some clones in this sample may be carry-over from other donors' samples. The CDR3 sequence: CASRGSINQPQHF. In nucleotides, the CDR3 is TGTGCCAGCAGAGGGTCCATCAATCAGCCCCAGCATTTT.